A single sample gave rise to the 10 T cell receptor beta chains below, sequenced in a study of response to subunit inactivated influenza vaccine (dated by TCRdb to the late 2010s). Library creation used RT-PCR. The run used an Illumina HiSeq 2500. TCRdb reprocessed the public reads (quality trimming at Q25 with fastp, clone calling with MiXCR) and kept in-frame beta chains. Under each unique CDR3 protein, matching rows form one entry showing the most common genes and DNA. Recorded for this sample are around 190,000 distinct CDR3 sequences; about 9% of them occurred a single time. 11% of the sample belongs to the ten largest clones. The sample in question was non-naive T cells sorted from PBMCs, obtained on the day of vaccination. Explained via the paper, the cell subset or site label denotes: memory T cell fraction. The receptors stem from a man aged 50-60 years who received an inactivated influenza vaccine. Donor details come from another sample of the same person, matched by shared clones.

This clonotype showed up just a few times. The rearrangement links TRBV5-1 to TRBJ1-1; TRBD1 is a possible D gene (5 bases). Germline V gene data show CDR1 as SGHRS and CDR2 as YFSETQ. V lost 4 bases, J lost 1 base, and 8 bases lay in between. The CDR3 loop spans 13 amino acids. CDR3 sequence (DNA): TGCGCCAGCAGCATCACAGGGAACACTGAAGCTTTCTTT. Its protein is CASSITGNTEAFF.

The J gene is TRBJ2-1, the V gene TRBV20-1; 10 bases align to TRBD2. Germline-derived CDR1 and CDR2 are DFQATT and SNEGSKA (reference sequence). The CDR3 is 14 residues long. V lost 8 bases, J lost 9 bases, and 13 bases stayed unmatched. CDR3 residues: CSLYKPGLATEQFF. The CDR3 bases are TGCAGTCTTTACAAACCGGGACTAGCGACTGAGCAGTTCTTC.

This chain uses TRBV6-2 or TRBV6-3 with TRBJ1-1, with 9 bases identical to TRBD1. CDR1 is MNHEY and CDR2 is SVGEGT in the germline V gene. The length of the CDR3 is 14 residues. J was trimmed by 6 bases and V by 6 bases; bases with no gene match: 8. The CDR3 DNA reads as TGTGCCAGCAGCGACGGGGACAGGGAGCCTGAAGCTTTCTTT. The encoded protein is CASSDGDREPEAFF.

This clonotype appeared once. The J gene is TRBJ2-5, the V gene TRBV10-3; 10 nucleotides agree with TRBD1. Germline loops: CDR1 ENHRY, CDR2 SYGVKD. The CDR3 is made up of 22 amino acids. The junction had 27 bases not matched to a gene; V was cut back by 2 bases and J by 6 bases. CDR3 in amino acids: CAISESPPGQGPWGGRRKTQYF. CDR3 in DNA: TGTGCCATCAGTGAGAGTCCTCCGGGACAGGGGCCCTGGGGCGGGCGAAGAAAGACCCAGTACTTC.

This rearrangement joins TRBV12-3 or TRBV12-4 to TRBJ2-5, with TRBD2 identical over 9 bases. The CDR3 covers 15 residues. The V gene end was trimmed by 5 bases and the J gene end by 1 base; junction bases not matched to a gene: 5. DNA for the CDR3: TGTGCCAGCAGTGGGCTAGCGGGGTTCCAAGAGACCCAGTACTTC. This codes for CASSGLAGFQETQYF.

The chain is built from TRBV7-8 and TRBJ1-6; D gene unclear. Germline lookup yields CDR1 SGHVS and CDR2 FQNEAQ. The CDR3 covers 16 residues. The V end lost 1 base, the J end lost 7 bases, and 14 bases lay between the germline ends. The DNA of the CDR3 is TGTGCCAGCAGCTTAGGATTATATCCGCGGAATTCACCCCTCCACTTT. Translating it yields CASSLGLYPRNSPLHF.

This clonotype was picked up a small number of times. The CDR3 nucleotides are TGTGCCACCGGAGGGGGGTCTAGCACAGATACGCAGTATTTT. Translated: CATGGGSSTDTQYF. The chain carries TRBV9 and TRBJ2-3; D could derive from TRBD1 or TRBD2 (6 bases each). V was shortened by 9 bases and J by 0 bases, with 14 bases between the two germline ends. Germline values: CDR1 SGDLS, CDR2 YYNGEE. The CDR3 extends over 14 amino acids.

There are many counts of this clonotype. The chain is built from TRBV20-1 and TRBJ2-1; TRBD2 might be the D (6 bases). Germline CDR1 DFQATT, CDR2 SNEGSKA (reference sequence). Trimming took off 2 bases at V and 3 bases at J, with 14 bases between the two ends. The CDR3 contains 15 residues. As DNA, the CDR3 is TGCAGTGCTAGAAGGGGTGGGAGGTACTACAATGAGCAGTTCTTC. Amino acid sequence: CSARRGGRYYNEQFF.

CDR3 in amino acids: CASSLWDRIREKLFF. CDR3 sequence (DNA): TGTGCCAGCAGCCTCTGGGACAGGATACGAGAAAAACTGTTTTTT. The genes are TRBV7-9 and TRBJ1-4; 8 positions agree with TRBD1. The trim removed 5 bases at V and 8 bases at J, leaving 10 bases unmatched. The germline gives CDR1 SEHNR, CDR2 FQNEAQ (reference sequence). CDR3 length: 15 residues. Variable domain in full (rest from reference TRBV7-9 and TRBJ1-4): DTGVSQNPRHKITKRGQNVTFRCDPISEHNRLYWYRQTLGQGPEFLTYFQNEAQLEKSRLLSDRFSAERPKGSFSTLEIQRTEQGDSAMYLCASSLWDRIREKLFFGSGTQLSVL.

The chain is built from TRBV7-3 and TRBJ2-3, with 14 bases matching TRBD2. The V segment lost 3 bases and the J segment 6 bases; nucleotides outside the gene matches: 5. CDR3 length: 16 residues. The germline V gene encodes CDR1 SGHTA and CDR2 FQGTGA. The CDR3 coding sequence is TGTGCCAGCAGCTTGGGACTAGCGGGAGTGTCGGATACGCAGTATTTT. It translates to CASSLGLAGVSDTQYF.